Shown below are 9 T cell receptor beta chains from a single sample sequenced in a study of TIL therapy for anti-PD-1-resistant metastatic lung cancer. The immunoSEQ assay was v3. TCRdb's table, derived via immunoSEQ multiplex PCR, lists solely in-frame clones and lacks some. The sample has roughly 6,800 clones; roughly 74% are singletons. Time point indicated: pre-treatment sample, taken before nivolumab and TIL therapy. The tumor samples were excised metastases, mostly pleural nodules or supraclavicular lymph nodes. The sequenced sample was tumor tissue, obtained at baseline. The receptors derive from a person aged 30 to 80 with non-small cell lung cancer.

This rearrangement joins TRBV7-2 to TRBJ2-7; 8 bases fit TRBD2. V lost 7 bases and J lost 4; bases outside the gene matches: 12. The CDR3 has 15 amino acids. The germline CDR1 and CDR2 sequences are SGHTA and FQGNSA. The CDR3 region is CASNIRGGGPYEQYF. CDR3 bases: TGTGCCAGCAACATACGGGGCGGGGGGCCTTACGAGCAGTACTTC.

The CDR3 reads CASSGGDASYEQYF. Written as DNA, the CDR3 is TGTGCCAGCAGCGGGGGGGACGCTTCCTACGAGCAGTACTTC. The rearrangement uses TRBV7-2 and TRBJ2-7, with TRBD2 matching over 7 bases. The trim removed 5 bases at V and 1 base at J, leaving 5 bases unmatched. The CDR3 sequence is 14 residues long. Germline-derived CDR1 and CDR2 are SGHTA and FQGNSA. Filled out from reference TRBV7-2 and TRBJ2-7, the complete variable domain reads GAGVSQSPSNKVTEKGKDVELRCDPISGHTALYWYRQSLGQGLEFLIYFQGNSAPDKSGLPSDRFSAERTGGSVSTLTIQRTQQEDSAVYLCASSGGDASYEQYFGPGTRLTVT.

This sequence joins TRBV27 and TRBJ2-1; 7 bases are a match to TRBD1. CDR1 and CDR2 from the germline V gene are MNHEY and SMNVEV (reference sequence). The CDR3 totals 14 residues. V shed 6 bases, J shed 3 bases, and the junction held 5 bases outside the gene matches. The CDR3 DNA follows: TGTGCCAGCAGGATACAGGGGATCTACAATGAGCAGTTCTTC. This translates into CASRIQGIYNEQFF.

CDR3 DNA sequence: TGTGCCAGCAGTACGGACGTATCTGGGGCCAACGTCCTGACTTTC. This encodes CASSTDVSGANVLTF. The rearrangement joins TRBV5-6 to TRBJ2-6; D unresolved. This CDR3 contains 15 residues. The V end lost 5 bases, the J end lost 1 base, and 10 bases lay between the germline ends. The germline gives CDR1 SGHDT, CDR2 YYEEEE.

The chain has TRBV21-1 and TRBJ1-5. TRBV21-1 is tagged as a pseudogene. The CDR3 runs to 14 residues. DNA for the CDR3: TGTGCCAGCAGCTGGGGGGGTAGGCAGCAGCCCCAGCATTTT. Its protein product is CASSWGGRQQPQHF.

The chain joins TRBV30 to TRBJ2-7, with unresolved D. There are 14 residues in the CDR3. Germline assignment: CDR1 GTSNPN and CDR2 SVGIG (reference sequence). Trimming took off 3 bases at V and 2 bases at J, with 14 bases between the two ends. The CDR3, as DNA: TGTGCCTGGAGGCCCTCCGCGGCAGCCTACGAGCAGTACTTC. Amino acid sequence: CAWRPSAAAYEQYF.

The CDR3 loop is CASRADRHSTDTQYF. CDR3 DNA: TGTGCCAGCAGGGCCGACCGACATAGCACAGATACGCAGTATTTT. The V and J genes are TRBV2 and TRBJ2-3; D gene ambiguous. The CDR3 covers 15 residues. V was pared by 6 bases and J by 0 bases, with 13 bases between. Looked up from germline, CDR1 is SNHLY and CDR2 is FYNNEI.

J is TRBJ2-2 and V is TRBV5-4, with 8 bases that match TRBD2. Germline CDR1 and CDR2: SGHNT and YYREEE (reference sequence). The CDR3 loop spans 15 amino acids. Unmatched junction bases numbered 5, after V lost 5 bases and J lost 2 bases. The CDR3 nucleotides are TGTGCCAGCAGTCGAAGGACTAGCAACACCGGGGAGCTGTTTTTT. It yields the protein CASSRRTSNTGELFF. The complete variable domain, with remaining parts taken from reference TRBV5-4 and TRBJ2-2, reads ETGVTQSPTHLIKTRGQQVTLRCSSQSGHNTVSWYQQALGQGPQFIFQYYREEENGRGNFPPRFSGLQFPNYSSELNVNALELDDSALYLCASSRRTSNTGELFFGEGSRLTVL.

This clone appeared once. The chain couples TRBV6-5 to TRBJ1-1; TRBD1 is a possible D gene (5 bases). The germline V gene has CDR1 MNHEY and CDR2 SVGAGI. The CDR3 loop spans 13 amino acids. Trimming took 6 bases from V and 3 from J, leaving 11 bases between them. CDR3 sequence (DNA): TGTGCCAGCAGACAGGTTGGGGACACTGAAGCTTTCTTT. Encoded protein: CASRQVGDTEAFF.